This T cell receptor beta chain was recorded in a study of shared clonotypes between healthy human individuals. With V trimmed by 6 bases and J by 4 bases, 6 bases remained unmatched. This CDR3 has 14 residues. Germline V gene data show CDR1 as SGDLS and CDR2 as YYNGEE. This clone showed up just once. Its specificity is unknown. The protocol was immunoSEQ multiplex PCR, while the TCRdb copy is restricted to in-frame clones and leaves out a portion. In the table there are fewer than 1 million clones, roughly 96% of which are singletons. Study-level results: Naive CD4 clonotypes overlapped across a handful of donors at roughly 4.5%.

Only CD45RO-negative cells positively selected for CCR7 counted as naive CD8 cells, so terminally differentiated effector memory CD45RA+ cells were excluded. The receptor was derived from a man aged 25 to 45 in good health. The V and J genes are TRBV9 and TRBJ2-2; 7 nucleotides align to TRBD2. The sequenced sample was naive CD8+ T cells sorted from blood. This CDR3 reads CASTLADSTGELFF. Written as DNA, the CDR3 is TGTGCCAGCACCCTAGCGGATTCCACCGGGGAGCTGTTTTTT.